This T cell receptor (beta chain) appears in the sequencing data of a study of T cell responses to AZD1222 COVID-19 vaccine. Assay used: immunoSEQ multiplex PCR; TCRdb lists only in-frame clones, some missing. The table records 85,000 to 100,000 clones, approximately 91% of them present only once. Concerning this clone: Its specificity is not known.

Study findings and constraints: Reportedly, nearly half of unique spike TCRs recognized epitopes outside B.1.351/B.1.1.7 mutations.

The sequences come from peripheral blood, collected on day 0 of AZD1222 vaccination. This receptor was taken from an adult in good health.

The CDR3 DNA is TGTGCCAGCAGCTTTGTCGTTACGCAGTATTTT. The encoded protein is CASSFVVTQYF. This rearrangement joins TRBV5-5 to TRBJ2-3; D remains unclear. In germline, CDR1 is SGHKS, CDR2 YYEKEE (reference sequence). Trimming pared 2 bases from V and 8 bases from J, leaving 6 bases between. CDR3 size: 11 residues.